These 28 T cell receptor beta chains originate from one sample sequenced in a study of cytomegalovirus exposure and HLA in healthy donors. Amplification used 60 Vbeta primers and 13 Jbeta primers. Clones were read by immunoSEQ multiplex PCR, and TCRdb kept only the in-frame ones, dropping some. The sample holds about 84,000 clones; approximately 90% are singletons and the top ten take roughly 2.2%. Sequencing used PBMCs. Source of these receptors: a young man in good health and CMV-seronegative.

CDR3 amino acids: CASSLSTGATIYF. The CDR3 DNA reads as TGTGCCAGCAGCTTAAGCACTGGTGCCACCATATATTTT. The V gene is TRBV7-2, the J gene TRBJ1-3; no clear D gene. Germline V gene sequence: CDR1 SGHTA, CDR2 FQGNSA. Trimming stripped 2 bases from V and 9 bases from J, with 11 bases between. This CDR3 comprises 13 residues.

V usage is TRBV28 and J usage is TRBJ2-5; D is uncertain. This CDR3 has 13 amino acids. Germline-derived CDR1 and CDR2 are MDHEN and SYDVKM. V dropped 3 bases and J dropped 2 bases, with 7 bases sitting between them. This chain's CDR3 is CASSLGRQETQYF. DNA for the CDR3: TGTGCCAGCAGTTTGGGCCGACAAGAGACCCAGTACTTC.

The rearrangement links TRBV6-1 to TRBJ2-7; 7 bases line up with TRBD1. This CDR3 is 14 amino acids long. CDR1 is MNHNS and CDR2 is SASEGT in the germline V gene. V trimming: 8 bases; J trimming: 5 bases; junction bases outside the gene matches: 12. CDR3 protein: CASRRDREWDEQYF. CDR3 nucleotides: TGTGCCAGCCGGCGAGACAGGGAGTGGGACGAGCAGTACTTC.

The chain joins TRBV28 to TRBJ2-3, with TRBD2 matching 7 bases. The germline gives CDR1 MDHEN, CDR2 SYDVKM. With 7 bases clipped from V and 4 bases from J, the junction kept 8 bases outside the gene matches. This CDR3 region has 14 residues. CDR3 in amino acids: CASTPGGRADTQYF. In DNA form, the CDR3 reads TGTGCCAGCACGCCAGGCGGGAGAGCAGATACGCAGTATTTT.

The rearrangement uses TRBV7-2 and TRBJ1-5; tentatively, D is TRBD1 (5 bases). The V end lost 4 bases, the J end lost 2 bases, and 9 bases lay between the germline ends. This CDR3 is 14 amino acids long. The germline V gene encodes CDR1 SGHTA and CDR2 FQGNSA. DNA for the CDR3: TGTGCCAGCAGCTCCAGGGTTGGCAATCAGCCCCAGCATTTT. Amino acid sequence: CASSSRVGNQPQHF. The full variable domain, in which reference TRBV7-2 and TRBJ1-5 provide the parts outside the CDR3, is GAGVSQSPSNKVTEKGKDVELRCDPISGHTALYWYRQSLGQGLEFLIYFQGNSAPDKSGLPSDRFSAERTGGSVSTLTIQRTQQEDSAVYLCASSSRVGNQPQHFGDGTRLSIL.

The chain combines TRBV7-6 with TRBJ2-5; the match to TRBD2 covers 10 bases. V was clipped by 1 base and J by 7 bases; unmatched bases: 6. In germline, CDR1 is SGHVS, CDR2 FNYEAQ. This CDR3 comprises 15 residues. CDR3 sequence reads: CASSLGGTSAGTQYF. CDR3 DNA sequence: TGTGCCAGCAGCTTAGGCGGGACTAGCGCAGGGACCCAGTACTTC.

V is TRBV5-1 and J is TRBJ2-7, with D maybe TRBD2 (6 bases). The CDR3 extends over 13 amino acids. Trimming removed 0 bases at V and 6 bases at J, with 10 bases between. Germline V lookup: CDR1 SGHRS, CDR2 YFSETQ. The CDR3 sequence is CASSLAAGTEQYF. CDR3 DNA sequence: TGCGCCAGCAGCTTGGCCGCGGGGACCGAGCAGTACTTC. Full variable domain (missing parts from reference TRBV5-1 and TRBJ2-7): KAGVTQTPRYLIKTRGQQVTLSCSPISGHRSVSWYQQTPGQGLQFLFEYFSETQRNKGNFPGRFSGRQFSNSRSEMNVSTLELGDSALYLCASSLAAGTEQYFGPGTRLTVT.

The rearrangement joins TRBV7-9 to TRBJ2-2; 15 bases fit TRBD2. The V gene end was trimmed by 6 bases and the J gene end by 5 bases; junction bases not matched to a gene: 13. The CDR3 is 19 residues long. The germline V gene has CDR1 SEHNR and CDR2 FQNEAQ (reference sequence). The CDR3 here is CASRQPDRGLAGGTGELFF. The CDR3 DNA reads as TGTGCCAGCAGACAACCCGACAGGGGACTAGCGGGAGGTACCGGGGAGCTGTTTTTT.

V usage is TRBV6-6 and J usage is TRBJ1-1; D remains ambiguous. Trimming pared 4 bases from V and 4 bases from J, leaving 13 bases between. The CDR3 runs 14 residues. CDR1 and CDR2 (germline): MNHNY, SVGAGI (reference sequence). CDR3 amino acids: CASSLGGVGTEAFF. CDR3 nucleotide sequence: TGTGCCAGCAGTTTGGGAGGCGTCGGCACTGAAGCTTTCTTT.

The J gene is TRBJ2-3, the V gene TRBV15; 10 nucleotides line up with TRBD2. The CDR3 covers 18 residues. Germline loops: CDR1 LNHNV, CDR2 YYDKDF (reference sequence). Trimming at V came to 0 bases and at J to 1 base, leaving 7 bases not matched to a gene. CDR3 in amino acids: CATSRDWRTSGRTDTQYF. CDR3 nucleotide sequence: TGTGCCACCAGCAGAGATTGGAGGACTAGCGGCCGCACAGATACGCAGTATTTT.

V gene TRBV5-4 combines with J gene TRBJ2-2; D is possibly TRBD2 (7 bases). Germline CDR1 is SGHNT and CDR2 is YYREEE (reference sequence). This CDR3 has 17 residues. The V and J ends lost 1 base and 6 bases respectively, with 19 bases between them. The CDR3 nucleotides are TGTGCCAGCAGCTTGCTACCGGGGGGCGGAGGCCCCGGGGAGCTGTTTTTT. Residues: CASSLLPGGGGPGELFF.

This chain uses TRBV14 with TRBJ1-1, with D tentatively TRBD1 (5 bases). Germline V gives CDR1 SGHDN, CDR2 FVKESK. With 1 base removed from V and 5 bases from J, the gap between germline ends came to 11 bases. The CDR3 contains 14 residues. CDR3 coding DNA: TGTGCCAGCAGCCAAGGGCCAGGGAAGACTGAAGCTTTCTTT. Its translation: CASSQGPGKTEAFF. Drawing the rest from reference TRBV14 and TRBJ1-1, the complete variable domain is EAGVTQFPSHSVIEKGQTVTLRCDPISGHDNLYWYRRVMGKEIKFLLHFVKESKQDESGMPNNRFLAERTGGTYSTLKVQPAELEDSGVYFCASSQGPGKTEAFFGQGTRLTVV.

This clone occurred once. The V call is TRBV5-8, the J call TRBJ2-6, with 11 bases aligning to TRBD1. The length of the CDR3 is 18 residues. With V trimmed by 4 bases and J by 0 bases, 6 bases remained unmatched. Germline V lookup: CDR1 SGHTS, CDR2 YDEGEE. The CDR3 sequence: CASSPRTGGNSGANVLTF. The CDR3 region has the DNA TGTGCCAGCAGCCCCCGGACAGGGGGCAACTCTGGGGCCAACGTCCTGACTTTC. Variable domain in full (rest from reference TRBV5-8 and TRBJ2-6): EAGVTQSPTHLIKTRGQQATLRCSPISGHTSVYWYQQALGLGLQFLLWYDEGEERNRGNFPPRFSGRQFPNYSSELNVNALELEDSALYLCASSPRTGGNSGANVLTFGAGSRLTVL.

V usage is TRBV7-9 and J usage is TRBJ2-1, with D perhaps TRBD2 (7 bases). The V gene's germline CDR1 is SEHNR and CDR2 FQNEAQ (reference sequence). The CDR3 consists of 15 residues. Trimming took off 7 bases at V and 3 bases at J, with 16 bases between the two ends. CDR3 in amino acids: CASTRGGVSYNEQFF. The CDR3 DNA reads TGTGCCAGCACCAGAGGGGGGGTAAGCTACAATGAGCAGTTCTTC.

DNA of the CDR3: TGCGCCAGCAGCTTGGTGCTAGCGAGGAACAATGAGCAGTTCTTC. Translated: CASSLVLARNNEQFF. The genes are TRBV5-1 and TRBJ2-1; the D gene is possibly TRBD2 (6 bases). Germline V gene data show CDR1 as SGHRS and CDR2 as YFSETQ. The CDR3 sequence is 15 residues long. Trimming cost V 0 bases and J 5 bases, with 12 bases left between them.

This clone has just a few counts. This chain joins TRBV5-4 and TRBJ1-1; 7 positions match TRBD1. The V gene end was trimmed by 4 bases and the J gene end by 0 bases; junction bases not matched to a gene: 6. Germline V gives CDR1 SGHNT, CDR2 YYREEE (reference sequence). CDR3 length: 15 amino acids. CDR3 protein: CASSPPQGMNTEAFF. Written as DNA, the CDR3 is TGTGCCAGCAGCCCACCACAGGGGATGAACACTGAAGCTTTCTTT.

This chain joins TRBV4-3 and TRBJ2-1; 11 bases map to TRBD2. Looked up from germline, CDR1 is LGHNA and CDR2 is YSLEER. V lost 4 bases and J lost 10; bases outside the gene matches: 15. The CDR3 has 17 amino acids. CDR3 in DNA: TGCGCCAGCAGCCGCACCATAGCGGGAGGGCCCTCGGGCGAGCAGTTCTTC. Translating gives CASSRTIAGGPSGEQFF.

V and J are TRBV9 and TRBJ2-3; a weak D match, TRBD2 (6 bases). V gave up 0 bases and J gave up 6 bases, with 11 bases separating them. The CDR3 consists of 14 residues. Germline CDR1 reads SGDLS; CDR2 reads YYNGEE. The CDR3 bases are TGTGCCAGCAGCGTAGAAGGCGGGGTTGATACGCAGTATTTT. Its translation is CASSVEGGVDTQYF. The full variable domain, with the rest looked up from reference TRBV9 and TRBJ2-3, is DSGVTQTPKHLITATGQRVTLRCSPRSGDLSVYWYQQSLDQGLQFLIQYYNGEERAKGNILERFSAQQFPDLHSELNLSSLELGDSALYFCASSVEGGVDTQYFGPGTRLTVL.

The CDR3 is CASSPGNYGYTF. The CDR3 DNA is TGCGCCAGCAGCCCAGGGAACTATGGCTACACCTTC. V and J are TRBV5-1 and TRBJ1-2; possibly TRBD1 for D (5 bases). CDR3 length: 12 residues. CDR1 is SGHRS, CDR2 YFSETQ, per germline. V shed 4 bases and J shed 2 bases, with 6 bases lying between them.

As concerns this clone: Other DNA variants within this sample encode the same CDR3. V is TRBV5-1 and J is TRBJ1-5, with 8 bases lining up with TRBD1. Germline values: CDR1 SGHRS, CDR2 YFSETQ. This CDR3 has 15 residues. V dropped 4 bases and J dropped 2; count of bases not matched to a gene: 5. The chain's CDR3 is CASSLTGQGNQPQHF. The CDR3 bases are TGCGCCAGCAGCCTGACGGGACAGGGCAATCAGCCCCAGCATTTT.

Comment on this clone: Sequence at one end of the junction differs from germline and may be a read error. This rearrangement joins TRBV4-1 to TRBJ2-1, with D perhaps TRBD2 (5 bases). CDR1 is MGHRA, CDR2 YSYEKL, per germline. The CDR3 runs 16 residues. The DNA of the CDR3 is TGCGCCAGCAGCCCTCTGGGTGGGAGTTCTTACAGTGAGCAGTTCTTC. Translated: CASSPLGGSSYSEQFF.

The chain uses TRBV7-9 and TRBJ2-3; D is perhaps TRBD1 (6 bases). The V end lost 9 bases, the J end lost 1 base, and 11 bases lay between the germline ends. This CDR3 contains 13 residues. From germline, CDR1 is SEHNR and CDR2 FQNEAQ (reference sequence). The CDR3 spells CASRNRGTDTQYF. The CDR3 region has the DNA TGTGCCAGTCGGAACAGGGGCACAGATACGCAGTATTTT.

This clone was counted a single time. The chain links TRBV7-9 to TRBJ2-3, with D maybe TRBD2 (5 bases). The germline V gene has CDR1 SEHNR and CDR2 FQNEAQ (reference sequence). The CDR3 consists of 14 residues. V was clipped by 1 base and J by 2 bases, with 7 bases between them. DNA of the CDR3: TGTGCCAGCAGCTTAGGGACTTACACAGATACGCAGTATTTT. It translates to CASSLGTYTDTQYF. The full variable domain, in which reference TRBV7-9 and TRBJ2-3 provide the parts outside the CDR3, is DTGVSQNPRHKITKRGQNVTFRCDPISEHNRLYWYRQTLGQGPEFLTYFQNEAQLEKSRLLSDRFSAERPKGSFSTLEIQRTEQGDSAMYLCASSLGTYTDTQYFGPGTRLTVL.

The genes are TRBV7-9 and TRBJ2-4; D is possibly TRBD1 (5 bases). CDR3 length: 14 residues. CDR1 is SEHNR and CDR2 is FQNEAQ in the germline V gene (reference sequence). V was trimmed by 0 bases and J by 4 bases, leaving 7 bases between them. The CDR3, as DNA: TGTGCCAGCAGCTTAGCTGCAGGGAAAAACATTCAGTACTTC. The encoded protein is CASSLAAGKNIQYF.

Of note for this clone: One end of the junction varies from germline; a read error may be responsible. The chain links TRBV5-6 to TRBJ2-1, with a possible D match to TRBD2 (6 bases). There are 12 residues in the CDR3. Germline V gives CDR1 SGHDT, CDR2 YYEEEE. DNA of the CDR3: TGTGCCAGCAGGGGACCCGGGACTCCCCCCGTCTTC. It yields the protein CASRGPGTPPVF.

V usage is TRBV5-1 and J usage is TRBJ1-1; D is undetermined. The V end lost 4 bases, the J end lost 2 bases, and 12 bases lay between the germline ends. Germline V gene sequence: CDR1 SGHRS, CDR2 YFSETQ. The CDR3 runs 14 residues. Here the CDR3 reads CASSLLRENTEAFF. The DNA of the CDR3 is TGCGCCAGCAGCCTCCTACGGGAAAACACTGAAGCTTTCTTT.

The sample holds one count of this clone. The CDR3 is CASNGGLAGGFGSYEQYF. CDR3 bases: TGTGCCAGTAATGGGGGACTAGCGGGAGGTTTCGGCTCCTACGAGCAGTACTTC. This chain connects TRBV19 to TRBJ2-7; 15 nucleotides match TRBD2. Per the germline V gene, CDR1 is LNHDA and CDR2 is SQIVND (reference sequence). J gave up 0 bases and V 7 bases, and 10 bases lay outside the gene matches. The CDR3 spans 18 residues. Filled out from reference TRBV19 and TRBJ2-7, the complete variable domain reads DGGITQSPKYLFRKEGQNVTLSCEQNLNHDAMYWYRQDPGQGLRLIYYSQIVNDFQKGDIAEGYSVSREKKESFPLTVTSAQKNPTAFYLCASNGGLAGGFGSYEQYFGPGTRLTVT.

CDR3 sequence reads: CASSRVSYEQYF. The CDR3 coding sequence is TGTGCCAGCAGCCGAGTTAGCTACGAGCAGTACTTC. V gene TRBV14 combines with J gene TRBJ2-5; the D is unclear. The end of the DNA is better explained by TRBJ2-7, so the J call may be wrong. Germline CDR1 reads SGHDN; CDR2 reads FVKESK. The CDR3 extends over 12 amino acids.